One T cell receptor (beta chain) is described in this entry. No antigen is known for it. The donors were part of the roughly 130-subject validation cohort, which stood apart from the roughly 680-subject first cohort. Produced via immunoSEQ multiplex PCR; TCRdb's table is partial and in-frame only. The sample lists some 260,000 clones, less than 95% seen once, with just over 3% in the top ten. The sample is drawn from a study of cytomegalovirus exposure and HLA in healthy donors. On the study more broadly: The 90 to 150 validation repertoires used the same platform as the approximately 700 first-cohort repertoires, a later analysis reported. General study points: Three chains tied to CMV proved CMV antigen-specific in vitro.

This clonotype was obtained from a woman in her twenties or thirties in good health and CMV-seronegative. Sequencing input: PBMCs.

The DNA for the CDR3 is TGTGCCAGCAGTTTAGCCCCCTTCTCGGGGGAGTACACCTTC. This gives the protein CASSLAPFSGEYTF. The chain has TRBV27 and TRBJ1-2; D may be TRBD1 (5 bases). Germline CDR1 reads MNHEY; CDR2 reads SMNVEV (reference sequence). Between the trimmed V and J ends, which lost 2 bases and 11 bases, there was a span of 18 bases. This CDR3 has 14 residues.